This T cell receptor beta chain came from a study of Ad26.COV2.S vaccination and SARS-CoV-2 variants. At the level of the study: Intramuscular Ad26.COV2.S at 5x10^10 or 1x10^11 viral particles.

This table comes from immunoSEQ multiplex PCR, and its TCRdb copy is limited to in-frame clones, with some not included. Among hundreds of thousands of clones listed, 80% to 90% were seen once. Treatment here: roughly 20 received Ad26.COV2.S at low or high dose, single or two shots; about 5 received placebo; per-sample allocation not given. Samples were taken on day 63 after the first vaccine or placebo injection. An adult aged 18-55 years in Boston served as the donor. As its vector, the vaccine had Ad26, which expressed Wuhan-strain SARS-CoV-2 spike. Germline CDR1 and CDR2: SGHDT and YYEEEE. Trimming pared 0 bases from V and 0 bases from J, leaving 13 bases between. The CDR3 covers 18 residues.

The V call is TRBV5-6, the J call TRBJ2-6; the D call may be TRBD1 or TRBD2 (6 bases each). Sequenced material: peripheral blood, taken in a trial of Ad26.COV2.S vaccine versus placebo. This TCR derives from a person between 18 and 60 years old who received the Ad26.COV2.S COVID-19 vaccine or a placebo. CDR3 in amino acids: CASSLVQGRLSGANVLTF. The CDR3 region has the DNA TGTGCCAGCAGCTTGGTTCAGGGGAGGCTCTCTGGGGCCAACGTCCTGACTTTC.